The 13 T cell receptor beta chains presented below share a single source sample, sequenced in a study of regulatory T cells in long-lasting Graves disease. Building the TCR beta libraries relied on iRepertoire HTBI primers, and CDR3 regions underwent Arm-PCR. TCRdb independently ran MiXCR on the multiplex PCR reads; one entry per CDR3 protein. Of hundreds of thousands of distinct CDR3 sequences in the sample, 16% are singletons; the top ten hold around 18%. The time point is: newly diagnosed GD, antithyroid drugs for less than 3 months. Following extraction of RNA from PBMCs, that RNA was used to make the TCR library. The same data also went into a second study, on T cells in Graves' hyperthyroidism and ophthalmopathy.

The specimen comprised peripheral blood mononuclear cells (PBMCs), sampled at new diagnosis, from a patient treated with antithyroid drugs. These receptors all come from a young woman with Graves disease.

The chain is built from TRBV6-2 or TRBV6-3 and TRBJ2-5; D might be TRBD1 (5 bases). Trimming left V 2 bases short and J 2 bases short, with 12 bases between. Germline V gene data show CDR1 as MNHEY and CDR2 as SVGEGT. The CDR3 runs to 15 residues. The CDR3 nucleotides read TGTGCCAGCAGTTACGACAGACACGTTCAAGAGACCCAGTACTTC. Amino acid sequence: CASSYDRHVQETQYF.

This clonotype occurred a few times. This chain links TRBV4-2 with TRBJ2-5; 7 bases line up with TRBD2. The ends lost 1 base at V and 5 bases at J; junction bases unmatched: 7. This CDR3 is 15 amino acids long. The germline CDR1 and CDR2 sequences are LGHNA and YNFKEQ. CDR3 sequence: CASSQVSGREETQYF. The CDR3, as DNA: TGTGCCAGCAGCCAAGTTTCCGGGCGGGAGGAGACCCAGTACTTC.

This clonotype has at least ten counts. The rearrangement joins TRBV2 to TRBJ2-7; 7 nucleotides align to TRBD1. Germline values: CDR1 SNHLY, CDR2 FYNNEI. This CDR3 spans 14 amino acids. J was trimmed by 2 bases and V by 5 bases; bases with no gene match: 6. The CDR3 loop is CASSSQGIAYEQYF. DNA for the CDR3: TGTGCCAGCAGTTCACAGGGGATAGCCTACGAGCAGTACTTC.

V gene TRBV30 combines with J gene TRBJ1-2; no clear D. V dropped 1 base and J dropped 2 bases, with 17 bases sitting between them. This CDR3 is 16 amino acids long. The germline V gene encodes CDR1 GTSNPN and CDR2 SVGIG (reference sequence). CDR3 bases: TGTGCCTGGAGTGGAGGATCCCGACACCCAAACTATGGCTACACCTTC. As protein: CAWSGGSRHPNYGYTF.

This chain joins TRBV10-3 and TRBJ1-4; unclear D gene. Germline V gives CDR1 ENHRY, CDR2 SYGVKD. CDR3 size: 13 residues. Trimming left V 5 bases short and J 8 bases short, with 12 bases between. CDR3 DNA: TGTGCCATCAGTATCTCCCCGGACGAAAAACTGTTTTTT. This translates into CAISISPDEKLFF.

This clonotype was found a few times. The rearrangement links TRBV12-3 or TRBV12-4 to TRBJ2-6; D possibly corresponds to TRBD1 (6 bases). The CDR3 has 18 amino acids. Trimming pared 5 bases from V and 0 bases from J, leaving 17 bases between. The CDR3 bases are TGTGCCAGCAGTCCCTGGACAGCCCTGGTCTCTGGGGCCAACGTCCTGACTTTC. It yields the protein CASSPWTALVSGANVLTF.

This clonotype was observed once. This may come from a read error, since a much larger clone is one base off. The CDR3 spells CASRNLRDLYGYTF. CDR3 DNA: TGTGCCAGCAGGAACCTCAGGGACCTCTATGGCTACACCTTC. The chain combines TRBV6-1 with TRBJ1-2; D possibly corresponds to TRBD1 (5 bases). V was cut by 6 bases and J by 4 bases, with 15 bases left in between. Germline lookup yields CDR1 MNHNS and CDR2 SASEGT. The CDR3 is made up of 14 amino acids.

The table lists this clonotype with many counts. The chain couples TRBV28 to TRBJ1-5; no reliable D call. CDR1 is MDHEN, CDR2 SYDVKM, per germline. The CDR3 totals 16 residues. Trimming cost V 4 bases and J 0 bases, with 13 bases left between them. This CDR3 is CASSSRAFYSNQPQHF. The CDR3 DNA reads TGTGCCAGCAGTTCTCGAGCCTTCTATAGCAATCAGCCCCAGCATTTT.

This chain uses TRBV10-3 with TRBJ2-4, with TRBD2 as a possible D gene (6 bases). This CDR3 comprises 17 residues. Germline V gene data show CDR1 as ENHRY and CDR2 as SYGVKD. Between the trimmed V and J ends, which lost 3 bases and 2 bases, there was a span of 17 bases. The CDR3 reads CAISDLGGTGSKNIQYF. The CDR3 region has the DNA TGTGCCATCAGTGATCTGGGGGGTACGGGGTCCAAAAACATTCAGTACTTC.

This clonotype was picked up many times. The chain couples TRBV2 to TRBJ1-5, with D tentatively TRBD1 (6 bases). The CDR3 is 13 amino acids. The germline V and J ends were trimmed by 4 bases and 4 bases, with 8 bases remaining between them. Germline CDR1 and CDR2: SNHLY and FYNNEI. The CDR3 nucleotides are TGTGCCAGCAGTGGACAGGATAATCAGCCCCAGCATTTT. This encodes CASSGQDNQPQHF.

This clonotype was seen only a few times. The junction departs from the called germline gene at one end, perhaps through a read error. The V gene is TRBV14, the J gene TRBJ2-5; D might be TRBD1 (6 bases). Germline V gene lookup returns CDR1 SGHDN and CDR2 FVKESK. CDR3 length: 14 residues. CDR3 region: CASSLNRAQETRYF. In DNA, the CDR3 is TGTGCCAGCAGCCTAAACAGGGCACAAGAGACCCGGTACTTC.

This clonotype was counted ten times or more. The rearrangement joins TRBV7-2 to TRBJ2-1, with 11 bases that match TRBD2. This CDR3 contains 17 residues. The V gene's germline CDR1 is SGHTA and CDR2 FQGNSA. Trimming removed 5 bases from V and 1 base from J; junction bases left unmatched: 7. CDR3 in DNA: TGTGCCAGCAGCCCCATAGCGGGAGGGCCGTCCTACAATGAGCAGTTCTTC. Its protein is CASSPIAGGPSYNEQFF.

This clonotype was observed at least ten times. The rearrangement links TRBV30 to TRBJ1-1, with 7 positions matching TRBD1. Germline-derived CDR1 and CDR2 are GTSNPN and SVGIG (reference sequence). With 4 bases clipped from V and 1 base from J, the junction kept 6 bases outside the gene matches. There are 14 residues in the CDR3. The CDR3 nucleotides are TGTGCCTGGACTCCCAACAGGGGGAACACTGAAGCTTTCTTT. Its translation is CAWTPNRGNTEAFF.